The 18 T cell receptor beta chains given below trace back to one sample, sequenced in a study of long-term antiretroviral therapy in people with HIV (dated by TCRdb to between 2022 and 2023). The immunoSEQ hsTCRB v3.0 assay was used at survey level resolution for TRB variable region sequencing. Here the immuneACCESS table is served through TCRdb, limited to in-frame sequences with V and J called. Missing clones are a known gap in these copies; in checked studies unresolved V genes cover under half, and the rest lacks a known reason. The table for this sample lists some 25,000 clones; roughly 80% of them were counted only once. The biggest ten clones account for 5.6% of the sample. The sample in question was unsorted PBMCs, obtained 0.7 years before starting antiretroviral therapy. The receptors here all came from a young man with HIV.

This chain connects TRBV19 to TRBJ2-1, with 7 bases matching TRBD1. The CDR3 runs to 13 residues. V shed 5 bases, J shed 5 bases, and the junction held 3 bases outside the gene matches. The germline V gene has CDR1 LNHDA and CDR2 SQIVND (reference sequence). The CDR3 loop reads CASSEGQNNEQFF. Here the CDR3 DNA reads TGTGCCAGTAGTGAGGGACAGAACAATGAGCAGTTCTTC.

The rearrangement joins TRBV19 to TRBJ1-5; D possibly corresponds to TRBD1 (6 bases). The CDR3 spans 14 residues. Between the trimmed V and J ends, which lost 3 bases and 7 bases, there was a span of 13 bases. CDR1 is LNHDA, CDR2 SQIVND, per germline (reference sequence). The CDR3 sequence: CASSMLGAGQPQHF. CDR3 nucleotide sequence: TGTGCCAGTAGTATGTTGGGGGCTGGACAGCCCCAGCATTTT.

CDR3 sequence reads: CASRGGTEAFF. For the CDR3, the DNA is TGTGCCAGCAGGGGGGGCACTGAAGCTTTCTTT. The rearrangement joins TRBV2 to TRBJ1-1; D is perhaps TRBD1 (5 bases). CDR1 SNHLY and CDR2 FYNNEI come from the germline V gene. The CDR3 length is 11 residues. V was trimmed by 6 bases and J by 4 bases, leaving 6 bases between them.

The chain couples TRBV6-5 to TRBJ1-1, with D unresolved. V dropped 6 bases and J dropped 0 bases, with 8 bases sitting between them. From germline, CDR1 is MNHEY and CDR2 SVGAGI. This CDR3 is built from 13 residues. CDR3 nucleotide sequence: TGTGCCAGCAGACCTAACATGAACACTGAAGCTTTCTTT. Translated: CASRPNMNTEAFF.

CDR3 in DNA: TGTGCCAGCAGTCTAGCGGGAGGGCCCTACGAGCAGTACTTC. As protein: CASSLAGGPYEQYF. The J gene is TRBJ2-7, the V gene TRBV28; TRBD2 agrees at 12 bases. The CDR3 loop spans 14 amino acids. The J segment lost 2 bases and the V segment lost 5 bases, leaving 1 base of the junction unmatched. Germline V CDR1 and CDR2: MDHEN, SYDVKM.

This clone was counted a single time. CDR3: CASSADGNTGELFF. DNA for the CDR3: TGTGCCAGCAGCGCCGACGGGAACACCGGGGAGCTGTTTTTT. The rearrangement links TRBV7-6 to TRBJ2-2; D is ambiguous. Germline V gene sequence: CDR1 SGHVS, CDR2 FNYEAQ. Trimming left V 5 bases short and J 1 base short, with 8 bases between. This CDR3 is 14 amino acids long. Full variable domain (rest looked up from reference TRBV7-6 and TRBJ2-2): GAGVSQSPRYKVTKRGQDVALRCDPISGHVSLYWYRQALGQGPEFLTYFNYEAQQDKSGLPNDRFSAERPEGSISTLTIQRTEQRDSAMYRCASSADGNTGELFFGEGSRLTVL.

J is TRBJ2-6 and V is TRBV30, with TRBD1 identical over 8 bases. With 6 bases clipped from V and 0 bases from J, the junction kept 7 bases outside the gene matches. Germline V gene lookup returns CDR1 GTSNPN and CDR2 SVGIG (reference sequence). There are 16 residues in the CDR3. CDR3 region: CACRDRLNSGANVLTF. The CDR3 coding sequence is TGTGCCTGCCGGGACAGGTTAAACTCTGGGGCCAACGTCCTGACTTTC.

The chain combines TRBV11-3 with TRBJ2-1; no firm D call. CDR3 length: 15 amino acids. V lost 0 bases and J lost 5, with 11 bases in between. Per the germline V gene, CDR1 is SGHNT and CDR2 is YENEEA. The CDR3 nucleotides are TGTGCCAGCAGCTTAGATCTTGGAGCAAACAATGAGCAGTTCTTC. Its translation: CASSLDLGANNEQFF. The whole variable domain, remainder taken from reference TRBV11-3 and TRBJ2-1, is EAGVVQSPRYKIIEKKQPVAFWCNPISGHNTLYWYLQNLGQGPELLIRYENEEAVDDSQLPKDRFSAERLKGVDSTLKIQPAELGDSAVYLCASSLDLGANNEQFFGPGTRLTVL.

The V gene is TRBV9, the J gene TRBJ2-7; TRBD1 matches 7 bases. CDR1 and CDR2 (germline): SGDLS, YYNGEE. CDR3 length: 15 amino acids. The V segment lost 5 bases and the J segment 2 bases; nucleotides outside the gene matches: 10. The CDR3 protein is CASSPLPGQPYEQYF. The CDR3 region has the DNA TGTGCCAGCAGTCCTCTACCGGGACAGCCCTACGAGCAGTACTTC.

V gene TRBV19 combines with J gene TRBJ2-5; tentatively, D is TRBD1 (5 bases). The ends were cut back, 2 bases at V and 1 base at J, with 17 bases in the middle. There are 17 residues in the CDR3. Looked up from germline, CDR1 is LNHDA and CDR2 is SQIVND (reference sequence). CDR3 in amino acids: CASSIKGRGLRQETQYF. CDR3 sequence (DNA): TGTGCCAGTAGTATAAAGGGAAGGGGCCTCCGCCAAGAGACCCAGTACTTC.

J is TRBJ1-6 and V is TRBV5-4, with TRBD1 matching 8 bases. Trimming removed 3 bases from V and 5 bases from J; junction bases left unmatched: 1. Germline V CDR1 and CDR2: SGHNT, YYREEE (reference sequence). The CDR3 loop spans 14 amino acids. The CDR3 protein is CASSWTGNNSPLHF. DNA for the CDR3: TGTGCCAGCAGCTGGACAGGGAATAATTCACCCCTCCACTTT.

The chain employs TRBV30 and TRBJ1-1, with a tentative D call TRBD1 (6 bases). Germline-derived CDR1 and CDR2 are GTSNPN and SVGIG (reference sequence). CDR3 length: 14 amino acids. V was pared by 0 bases and J by 11 bases, with 19 bases between. The DNA of the CDR3 is TGTGCCTGGAGTGTCGCGCGGGGGGCAGGGGAGGCTTTCTTT. The encoded protein is CAWSVARGAGEAFF.

J is TRBJ1-5 and V is TRBV28; TRBD1 aligns across 7 bases. CDR3 size: 15 residues. Germline lookup yields CDR1 MDHEN and CDR2 SYDVKM. V was clipped by 5 bases and J by 5 bases; unmatched bases: 9. CDR3 residues: CASSDRAGTYQPQHF. DNA of the CDR3: TGTGCCAGCAGTGACAGGGCAGGGACCTATCAGCCCCAGCATTTT.

J is TRBJ2-1 and V is TRBV29-1; 15 nucleotides align to TRBD2. This CDR3 contains 15 residues. The V gene's germline CDR1 is SQVTM and CDR2 ANQGSEA. The V segment lost 7 bases and the J segment 1 base; nucleotides outside the gene matches: 2. The CDR3 bases are TGCAGCGCGGGACTAGCGGGAGGATCCTACAATGAGCAGTTCTTC. Protein sequence: CSAGLAGGSYNEQFF.

This clone has more than one count but fewer than ten. The chain has TRBV19 and TRBJ2-1; 8 nucleotides match TRBD2. V gave up 1 base and J gave up 5 bases; unmatched junction bases: 4. The CDR3 sequence is 15 residues long. CDR1 and CDR2 from the germline V gene are LNHDA and SQIVND (reference sequence). The CDR3 coding sequence is TGTGCCAGTAGTATAGGCGGGAGGCGCAACAATGAGCAGTTCTTC. Protein: CASSIGGRRNNEQFF. Full variable domain (outside the CDR3, taken from reference TRBV19 and TRBJ2-1): DGGITQSPKYLFRKEGQNVTLSCEQNLNHDAMYWYRQDPGQGLRLIYYSQIVNDFQKGDIAEGYSVSREKKESFPLTVTSAQKNPTAFYLCASSIGGRRNNEQFFGPGTRLTVL.

This rearrangement joins TRBV9 to TRBJ2-3; unclear D gene. V lost 0 bases to trimming and J lost 5 bases, with 7 bases between them. CDR1 SGDLS and CDR2 YYNGEE come from the germline V gene. The CDR3 has 13 residues. The CDR3: CASSVASRDTQYF. CDR3 sequence (DNA): TGTGCCAGCAGCGTAGCCTCCAGAGATACGCAGTATTTT. The full variable domain, rest sourced from reference TRBV9 and TRBJ2-3, is DSGVTQTPKHLITATGQRVTLRCSPRSGDLSVYWYQQSLDQGLQFLIQYYNGEERAKGNILERFSAQQFPDLHSELNLSSLELGDSALYFCASSVASRDTQYFGPGTRLTVL.

The chain employs TRBV6-5 and TRBJ2-2; D possibly corresponds to TRBD1 (7 bases). The germline V gene has CDR1 MNHEY and CDR2 SVGAGI. Trimming pared 2 bases from V and 7 bases from J, leaving 14 bases between. This CDR3 region has 15 residues. The CDR3 reads CASSYAGGNFGELFF. The DNA of the CDR3 is TGTGCCAGCAGTTACGCAGGGGGGAATTTCGGGGAGCTGTTTTTT.

This chain connects TRBV5-6 to TRBJ2-2; 9 positions match TRBD2. The ends lost 0 bases at V and 10 bases at J; junction bases unmatched: 1. The CDR3 has 13 residues. CDR1 is SGHDT, CDR2 YYEEEE, per germline. CDR3 coding DNA: TGTGCCAGCAGCTTGGCTAGCGGGGTGGAGCTGTTTTTT. It codes for CASSLASGVELFF.